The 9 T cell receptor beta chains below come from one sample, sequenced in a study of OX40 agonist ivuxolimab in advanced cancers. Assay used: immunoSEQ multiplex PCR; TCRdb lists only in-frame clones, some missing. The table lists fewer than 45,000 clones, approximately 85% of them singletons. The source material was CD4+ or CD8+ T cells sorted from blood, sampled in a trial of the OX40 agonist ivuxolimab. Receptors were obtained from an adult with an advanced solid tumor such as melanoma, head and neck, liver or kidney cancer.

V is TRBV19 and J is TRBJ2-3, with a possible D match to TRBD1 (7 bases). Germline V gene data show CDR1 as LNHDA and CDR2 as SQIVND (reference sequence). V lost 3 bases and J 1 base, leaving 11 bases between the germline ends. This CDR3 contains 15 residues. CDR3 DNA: TGTGCCAGTAGTATCCAGGGGGGTGGCACAGATACGCAGTATTTT. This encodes CASSIQGGGTDTQYF.

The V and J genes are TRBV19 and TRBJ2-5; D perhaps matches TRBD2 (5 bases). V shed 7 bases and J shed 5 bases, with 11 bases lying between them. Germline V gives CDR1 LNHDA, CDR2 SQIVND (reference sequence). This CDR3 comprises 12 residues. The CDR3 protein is CASTRTGETQYF. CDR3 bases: TGTGCCAGTACCAGGACTGGGGAGACCCAGTACTTC.

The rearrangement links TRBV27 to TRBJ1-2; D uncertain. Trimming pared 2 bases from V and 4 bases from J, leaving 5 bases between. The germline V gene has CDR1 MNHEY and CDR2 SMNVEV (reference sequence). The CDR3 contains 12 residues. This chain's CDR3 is CASSLNGYGYTF. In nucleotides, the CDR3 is TGTGCCAGCAGTTTAAACGGCTATGGCTACACCTTC.

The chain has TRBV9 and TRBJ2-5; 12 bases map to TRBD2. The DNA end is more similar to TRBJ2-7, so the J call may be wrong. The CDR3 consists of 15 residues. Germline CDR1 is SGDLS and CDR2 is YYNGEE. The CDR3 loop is CASSETSGRGYEQYF. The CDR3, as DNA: TGTGCCAGCAGCGAGACTAGCGGGAGAGGGTACGAGCAGTACTTC.

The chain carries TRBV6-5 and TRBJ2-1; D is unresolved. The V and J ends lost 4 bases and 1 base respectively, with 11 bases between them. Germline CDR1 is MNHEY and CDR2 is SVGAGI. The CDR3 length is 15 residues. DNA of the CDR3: TGTGCCAGCAGTTCCTCTAGTACATCCTACAATGAGCAGTTCTTC. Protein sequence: CASSSSSTSYNEQFF.

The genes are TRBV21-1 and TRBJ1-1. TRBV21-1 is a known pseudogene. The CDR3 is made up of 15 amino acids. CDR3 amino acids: CASSKACPRELEAFF. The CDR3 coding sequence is TGTGCCAGCAGCAAAGCCTGCCCGCGAGAACTAGAAGCTTTCTTT.

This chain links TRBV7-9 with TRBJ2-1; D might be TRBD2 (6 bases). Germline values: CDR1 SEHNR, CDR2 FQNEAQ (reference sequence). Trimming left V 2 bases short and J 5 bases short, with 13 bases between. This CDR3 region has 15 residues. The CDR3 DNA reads TGTGCCAGCAGCTTATTTCGGGGGACCAACAATGAGCAGTTCTTC. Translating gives CASSLFRGTNNEQFF.

The CDR3 spells CASSSGNPVYEQYF. CDR3 DNA sequence: TGTGCCAGCTCGTCGGGGAACCCCGTCTACGAGCAGTACTTC. The rearrangement joins TRBV7-6 to TRBJ2-7; maybe TRBD2 (5 bases). The CDR3 runs to 14 residues. Germline V gene lookup returns CDR1 SGHVS and CDR2 FNYEAQ. V lost 8 bases to trimming and J lost 3 bases, with 17 bases between them.

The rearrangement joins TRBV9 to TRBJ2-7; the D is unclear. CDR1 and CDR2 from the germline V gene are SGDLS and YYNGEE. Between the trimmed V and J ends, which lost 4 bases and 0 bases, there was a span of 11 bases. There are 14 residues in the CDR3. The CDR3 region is CASSPKPSSYEQYF. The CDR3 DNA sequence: TGTGCCAGCAGCCCTAAGCCGAGCTCCTACGAGCAGTACTTC.